These 19 T cell receptor beta chains came from one sample sequenced in a study of molecular identifiers for immune sequencing clone quantification (dated by TCRdb to 2016 to 2019). Libraries were made using PCR. The data were produced on an Illumina HiSeq 4000. TCRdb's own reprocessing of the public reads used fastp at Q25 and MiXCR and kept productive beta chains. All rows with the same CDR3 protein become a single entry with the most common DNA and genes. This sample has 300,000 to 400,000 distinct CDR3 sequences in its table, and 20% to 25% of those were observed once. The top ten clonotypes cover 0.81% of the sample. Sequencing was done on a sample of naive CD8+ T cells from blood, with Jurkat cell RNA spiked in. Per the publication, the cell subset or site label means: FACS-sorted CD8+CD4-CCR7+CD45RA+ naive T cells. All receptors come from a human donor in good health. Some libraries in this study had Jurkat cell RNA spiked in.

A note on this clonotype: A much larger clone differs by one base, so this may be a read error. This chain uses TRBV7-9 with TRBJ2-1, with D possibly being TRBD1 (5 bases). This CDR3 region has 16 residues. The V end was cut by 8 bases, the J end by 0 bases, with 17 bases between. CDR1 and CDR2 (germline): SEHNR, FQNEAQ (reference sequence). CDR3 amino acids: CASGYRQPHSYNEQFF. The DNA for the CDR3 is TGTGCCAGCGGCTACAGACAGCCACACTCCTACAATGAGCAGTTCTTC.

The gene calls are TRBV5-5 and TRBJ2-1; D might be TRBD1 or TRBD2, each matching 5 bases. The V gene lost 2 bases and the J gene lost 9 bases, with 18 bases spanning the gap. The CDR3 length is 15 residues. Germline lookup yields CDR1 SGHKS and CDR2 YYEKEE (reference sequence). DNA of the CDR3: TGTGCCAGCAGCTTTCGGGACGAGATTCGAGGTGAGCAGTTCTTC. Encoded protein: CASSFRDEIRGEQFF. Looking up the rest from reference TRBV5-5 and TRBJ2-1 gives the full variable domain: DAGVTQSPTHLIKTRGQQVTLRCSPISGHKSVSWYQQVLGQGPQFIFQYYEKEERGRGNFPDRFSARQFPNYSSELNVNALLLGDSALYLCASSFRDEIRGEQFFGPGTRLTVL.

To note about this clonotype: Since a much larger clone is just one base distant, this may be a read error. The rearrangement joins TRBV6-6 to TRBJ1-1; D is perhaps TRBD1 (6 bases). Germline V CDR1 and CDR2: MNHNY, SVGAGI (reference sequence). V was shortened by 10 bases and J by 5 bases, with 20 bases between the two germline ends. This CDR3 has 14 residues. CDR3 DNA sequence: TGTGCCATAACCCGAGTGGGGGCGGATACTGAAGCTTTCTTT. This encodes CAITRVGADTEAFF.

This clonotype appeared many times. The rearrangement links TRBV30 to TRBJ2-3, with D hard to call. The CDR3 length is 13 residues. V was cut by 2 bases and J by 1 base, with 7 bases left in between. Germline CDR1 reads GTSNPN; CDR2 reads SVGIG (reference sequence). The DNA of the CDR3 is TGTGCCTGGAGTATCACAGGCACAGATACGCAGTATTTT. Its translation is CAWSITGTDTQYF.

Remarks on this clonotype: This may come from a read error, since a much larger clone is one base off. CDR3 nucleotides: TGTGCCAGCAGCGCCGAGGAGAAGAACACTGAAGCTCTCTTT. Amino acids: CASSAEEKNTEALF. The rearrangement uses TRBV5-6 and TRBJ1-1; D remains ambiguous. This CDR3 contains 14 residues. Germline CDR1 SGHDT, CDR2 YYEEEE.

This clonotype was detected ten times or more. The genes are TRBV7-9 and TRBJ2-2, with no clear D. This CDR3 has 13 amino acids. The germline CDR1 and CDR2 sequences are SEHNR and FQNEAQ (reference sequence). The germline V and J ends were trimmed by 4 bases and 6 bases, with 9 bases remaining between them. The CDR3 coding sequence is TGTGCCAGCAGCTACACGATCTCCGGGGAGCTGTTTTTT. Protein sequence: CASSYTISGELFF. Supplemented by reference TRBV7-9 and TRBJ2-2, the full variable domain reads DTGVSQNPRHKITKRGQNVTFRCDPISEHNRLYWYRQTLGQGPEFLTYFQNEAQLEKSRLLSDRFSAERPKGSFSTLEIQRTEQGDSAMYLCASSYTISGELFFGEGSRLTVL.

This clonotype was recorded many times. This chain uses TRBV7-9 with TRBJ1-1; D gene ambiguous. V shed 1 base and J shed 7 bases, with 10 bases lying between them. Germline CDR1 reads SEHNR; CDR2 reads FQNEAQ (reference sequence). This CDR3 has 13 residues. The DNA of the CDR3 is TGTGCCAGCAGCTTAGGGGCAGACATTGAAGCTTTCTTT. It specifies CASSLGADIEAFF.

This chain connects TRBV7-2 to TRBJ2-1, with D perhaps TRBD1 (5 bases). Trimming pared 3 bases from V and 8 bases from J, leaving 14 bases between. The CDR3 runs 14 residues. Germline V gene data show CDR1 as SGHTA and CDR2 as FQGNSA. CDR3 DNA sequence: TGTGCCAGCAGCTTGAGTGGCGTGGGGCATGAGCAGTTCTTC. It specifies CASSLSGVGHEQFF.

The sample holds many counts of this clonotype. The V call is TRBV30, the J call TRBJ2-7; D is unclear. The V end lost 1 base, the J end lost 3 bases, and 10 bases lay between the germline ends. Germline V gene lookup returns CDR1 GTSNPN and CDR2 SVGIG (reference sequence). This CDR3 has 13 residues. The CDR3 coding sequence is TGTGCCTGGAGTGAACTCAGCCGCTACGAGCAGTACTTC. Protein: CAWSELSRYEQYF.

This clonotype was detected only a few times. V gene TRBV6-1 combines with J gene TRBJ1-1; D is uncertain. Germline V lookup: CDR1 MNHNS, CDR2 SASEGT. This CDR3 comprises 12 residues. V was cut by 3 bases and J by 11 bases, with 13 bases left in between. CDR3 bases: TGTGCCAGCAGTGATTCCGGTGACATGGCTTTCTTT. It yields the protein CASSDSGDMAFF.

This clonotype was counted many times. The genes are TRBV29-1 and TRBJ2-5, with 7 bases aligning to TRBD1. Per the germline V gene, CDR1 is SQVTM and CDR2 is ANQGSEA. This CDR3 spans 13 amino acids. V shed 5 bases, J shed 2 bases, and the junction held 5 bases outside the gene matches. DNA for the CDR3: TGCAGCGTTATAGGGGGCCAACAAGAGACCCAGTACTTC. It encodes CSVIGGQQETQYF.

This clonotype was recorded a few times. V is TRBV20-1 and J is TRBJ2-7, with 9 bases fitting TRBD2. V trimming: 5 bases; J trimming: 0 bases; junction bases outside the gene matches: 8. This CDR3 spans 15 amino acids. Looked up from germline, CDR1 is DFQATT and CDR2 is SNEGSKA (reference sequence). The CDR3, as DNA: TGCAGTGCTGGGGTAGCGGGGGAGAGCTCCTACGAGCAGTACTTC. Protein: CSAGVAGESSYEQYF.

In its sample, this clonotype was seen a few times. The V gene is TRBV29-1, the J gene TRBJ1-2; D is unresolved. Trimming took off 4 bases at V and 12 bases at J, with 21 bases between the two ends. The CDR3 covers 13 residues. Germline loops: CDR1 SQVTM, CDR2 ANQGSEA. CDR3 DNA sequence: TGCAGCGTTGTGGCCCGGGAGCCTGGCTATCACACCTTC. It yields the protein CSVVAREPGYHTF. Complete variable domain (other parts from reference TRBV29-1 and TRBJ1-2): SAVISQKPSRDICQRGTSLTIQCQVDSQVTMMFWYRQQPGQSLTLIATANQGSEATYESGFVIDKFPISRPNLTFSTLTVSNMSPEDSSIYLCSVVAREPGYHTFGSGTRLTVV.

This clonotype has more than one count but fewer than ten. The genes are TRBV6-5 and TRBJ2-5; D perhaps matches TRBD1 (6 bases). Looked up from germline, CDR1 is MNHEY and CDR2 is SVGAGI. The length of the CDR3 is 14 residues. V gave up 4 bases and J gave up 5 bases, with 14 bases separating them. This chain's CDR3 is CASSLMGAGETQYF. DNA for the CDR3: TGTGCCAGCAGTTTGATGGGGGCCGGGGAGACCCAGTACTTC.

This clonotype was seen many times. The rearrangement links TRBV6-1 to TRBJ2-7; D is undetermined. This CDR3 comprises 10 residues. The germline gives CDR1 MNHNS, CDR2 SASEGT. V shed 7 bases and J shed 3 bases, with 4 bases lying between them. The CDR3 coding sequence is TGTGCCAGCATGGACTACGAGCAGTACTTC. Amino acids: CASMDYEQYF.

This chain connects TRBV12-3 or TRBV12-4 to TRBJ2-7; D is perhaps TRBD1 or TRBD2 (5 bases each). The CDR3 totals 14 residues. With 2 bases removed from V and 5 bases from J, the gap between germline ends came to 13 bases. DNA of the CDR3: TGTGCCAGCAGTTTAAGCCAGCTGGGGGACGAGCAGTACTTC. It specifies CASSLSQLGDEQYF.

This clonotype was counted at least ten times. The chain employs TRBV5-6 and TRBJ2-7; 15 nucleotides line up with TRBD2. CDR3 length equals 15 residues. Germline CDR1 is SGHDT and CDR2 is YYEEEE. V gave up 5 bases and J gave up 3 bases; unmatched junction bases: 3. CDR3 residues: CASSRTSGRVYEQYF. The CDR3 DNA is TGTGCCAGCAGTCGGACTAGCGGGAGGGTCTACGAGCAGTACTTC.

This clonotype was seen many times. V and J are TRBV20-1 and TRBJ1-5; TRBD1 matches at 7 bases. Germline lookup yields CDR1 DFQATT and CDR2 SNEGSKA (reference sequence). The CDR3 totals 15 residues. J lost 1 base, V lost 5 bases, and 8 bases had no gene match. CDR3 amino acids: CSALRQGLSNQPQHF. The DNA for the CDR3 is TGCAGTGCTTTAAGACAGGGCTTAAGCAATCAGCCCCAGCATTTT.

The gene calls are TRBV5-4 and TRBJ2-7, with D unresolved. With 4 bases removed from V and 2 bases from J, the gap between germline ends came to 13 bases. The CDR3 loop spans 14 amino acids. The germline V gene encodes CDR1 SGHNT and CDR2 YYREEE (reference sequence). The CDR3 DNA reads as TGTGCCAGCAGCACTCCCGACGCCACCTACGAGCAGTACTTC. It codes for CASSTPDATYEQYF.